What follows are 13 T cell receptor beta chains derived from one specimen sequenced in a study of T cell repertoires in cytomegalovirus infection. No antigen has been assigned to these receptors. MiXCR was run by TCRdb on the reads, yielding one entry per CDR3 protein. The sample has 8,000 or so distinct CDR3 sequences, approximately 49% seen once. The source material was PBMCs, sequenced either directly or after in vitro stimulation (not recorded which). The receptors come from a human donor in good health (CMV status not recorded). Some clones in this sample may be carry-over from other donors' samples.

As regards this clonotype: This likely comes from a read error, as the CDR3 has no conserved phenylalanine or tryptophan at its end. This rearrangement joins TRBV7-2 to TRBJ1-1, with a weak D call TRBD1 (5 bases). CDR3 size: 16 residues. The germline V gene encodes CDR1 SGHTA and CDR2 FQGNSA. This CDR3 reads CASSVDSRGSNTEAFV. The CDR3 bases are TGTGCCAGCAGCGTAGATTCTAGGGGCTCGAACACGGAAGCTTTCGTT.

This chain links TRBV7-3 with TRBJ2-5; D might be TRBD2 (7 bases). CDR3 length: 13 amino acids. In germline, CDR1 is SGHTA, CDR2 FQGTGA. V was cut by 5 bases and J by 5 bases, with 12 bases left in between. CDR3 residues: CASSGGAEETQYF. The CDR3 nucleotides read TGTGCCAGCAGCGGGGGGGCCGAGGAGACCCAGTACTTC.

The chain carries TRBV12-3 or TRBV12-4 and TRBJ1-2; D gene ambiguous. Trimming took off 5 bases at V and 3 bases at J, with 10 bases between the two ends. This CDR3 is built from 13 residues. Here the CDR3 DNA reads TGTGCCAGCAGTCAACGTACAGACTATGGCTACACCTTC. It yields the protein CASSQRTDYGYTF.

This clonotype was detected ten times or more. The chain is built from TRBV5-5 and TRBJ2-1, with 8 positions matching TRBD2. This CDR3 contains 16 residues. Germline assignment: CDR1 SGHKS and CDR2 YYEKEE (reference sequence). V lost 2 bases to trimming and J lost 0 bases; unmatched junction nucleotides: 4. CDR3 nucleotides: TGTGCCAGCAGCTTTAGCGGGGCAAGCTCCTACAATGAGCAGTTCTTC. Protein: CASSFSGASSYNEQFF.

The V call is TRBV12-3 or TRBV12-4, the J call TRBJ1-1; D is possibly TRBD1 (6 bases). Between the trimmed V and J ends, which lost 6 bases and 4 bases, there was a span of 21 bases. This CDR3 is 16 amino acids long. The CDR3 spells CASSVRAAKQGTEAFF. In DNA, the CDR3 is TGTGCCAGCAGCGTCAGGGCTGCGAAACAGGGCACTGAAGCTTTCTTT.

About this clonotype itself: One end of the junction varies from germline; a read error may be responsible. The rearrangement uses TRBV12-5 and TRBJ2-1; D is uncertain. Germline values: CDR1 LGHNT, CDR2 FRNRAP. The CDR3 has 19 amino acids. The CDR3 sequence: CASGLVSVVVAVPYNAQFF. CDR3 sequence (DNA): TGTGCTAGTGGTTTGGTATCGGTAGTAGTTGCCGTCCCCTACAATGCGCAGTTCTTC.

Concerning this clonotype itself: This clone may be a read error of a much larger clone one base away. This rearrangement joins TRBV28 to TRBJ2-1; D may correspond to TRBD1 or TRBD2 (5 bases each). In germline, CDR1 is MDHEN, CDR2 SYDVKM. This CDR3 has 17 amino acids. V gave up 8 bases and J gave up 4 bases, with 24 bases separating them. The CDR3 DNA is TGTGCCAGCCCGGGGCCGGTTGCGACAGCTTCTTACAATGAGCAGTTCTTC. Protein sequence: CASPGPVATASYNEQFF. The whole variable domain, remainder taken from reference TRBV28 and TRBJ2-1, is DVKVTQSSRYLVKRTGEKVFLECVQDMDHENMFWYRQDPGLGLRLIYFSYDVKMKEKGDIPEGYSVSREKKERFSLILESASTNQTSMYLCASPGPVATASYNEQFFGPGTRLTVL.

V gene TRBV6-5 combines with J gene TRBJ1-5, with D perhaps matching TRBD1 (5 bases). In germline, CDR1 is MNHEY, CDR2 SVGAGI. The CDR3 has 15 amino acids. V was pared by 10 bases and J by 16 bases, with 32 bases between. DNA for the CDR3: TGTGCCACAGGCCTCCGACATGGGACCAATCAGCCCCCTCATTTT. This sequence encodes CATGLRHGTNQPPHF.

The rearrangement joins TRBV6-1 to TRBJ1-2, with D unresolved. Per germline, CDR1 MNHNS and CDR2 SASEGT. CDR3 length: 15 amino acids. Deletions cut 7 bases from V and 8 bases from J, with 23 bases between. The CDR3 protein is CASTTSRFPTLGYTF. CDR3 in DNA: TGTGCCAGCACTACCTCGAGATTCCCCACTTTGGGCTACACCTTC.

There are a few counts of this clonotype. The genes are TRBV28 and TRBJ1-5, with D hard to call. Trimming removed 5 bases at V and 8 bases at J, with 13 bases between. Germline CDR1 MDHEN, CDR2 SYDVKM. The CDR3 runs to 13 residues. In nucleotides, the CDR3 is TGTGCCAGCAGTGATTCTAACACCGAGCCCCAGCATTTT. Its protein is CASSDSNTEPQHF.

This clonotype has just a few counts. This CDR3 is missing its conserved last phenylalanine or tryptophan, likely due to a read error. The DNA is left out, because the CDR3 cannot be placed on it with certainty; the CDR3 is given as TCRdb lists it. This chain connects TRBV7-3 to TRBJ2-1. CDR1 is SGHTA, CDR2 FQGTGA, per germline. The CDR3 is made up of 13 amino acids, end residues included. CDR3 region: CASSQGSYNEQLL.

In this sample, this clonotype turned up many times. The genes are TRBV7-9 and TRBJ2-1; D possibly corresponds to TRBD1 (5 bases). Germline CDR1 SEHNR, CDR2 FQNEAQ (reference sequence). The ends were cut back, 5 bases at V and 5 bases at J, with 16 bases in the middle. The CDR3 has 15 residues. CDR3 DNA sequence: TGTGCCAGCAGCCATTTGGACAAACGGGACAATGAGCAGTTCTTC. It is translated as CASSHLDKRDNEQFF. Filled out from reference TRBV7-9 and TRBJ2-1, the complete variable domain reads DTGVSQNPRHKITKRGQNVTFRCDPISEHNRLYWYRQTLGQGPEFLTYFQNEAQLEKSRLLSDRFSAERPKGSFSTLEIQRTEQGDSAMYLCASSHLDKRDNEQFFGPGTRLTVL.

This clonotype was detected only once. A much larger clone is a single base away; this may be a read error. The chain recombines TRBV6-6 with TRBJ2-7, with 8 bases aligning to TRBD2. Germline lookup yields CDR1 MNHNY and CDR2 SVGAGI (reference sequence). CDR3 length: 15 amino acids. CDR3 nucleotide sequence: TGTGCCAGCAGTTACTCGCCTAGCGGGTTATACGCGCAGTACTTC. Translation gives CASSYSPSGLYAQYF.